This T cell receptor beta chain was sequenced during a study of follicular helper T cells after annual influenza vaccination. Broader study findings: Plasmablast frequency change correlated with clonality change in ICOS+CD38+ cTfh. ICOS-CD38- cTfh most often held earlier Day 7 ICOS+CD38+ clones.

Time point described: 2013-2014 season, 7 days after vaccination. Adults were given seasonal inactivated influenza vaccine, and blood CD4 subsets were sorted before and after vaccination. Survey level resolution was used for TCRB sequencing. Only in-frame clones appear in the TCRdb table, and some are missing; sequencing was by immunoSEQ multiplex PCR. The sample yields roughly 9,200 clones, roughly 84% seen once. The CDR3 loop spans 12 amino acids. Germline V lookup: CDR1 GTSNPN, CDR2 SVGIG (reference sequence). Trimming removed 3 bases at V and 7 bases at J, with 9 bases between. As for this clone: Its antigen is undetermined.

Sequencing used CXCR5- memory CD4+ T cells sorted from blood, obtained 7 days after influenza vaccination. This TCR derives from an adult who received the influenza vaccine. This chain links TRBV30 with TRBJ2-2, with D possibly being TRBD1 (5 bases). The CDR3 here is CAWRRGYGELFF. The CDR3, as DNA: TGTGCCTGGAGAAGGGGATACGGGGAGCTGTTTTTT. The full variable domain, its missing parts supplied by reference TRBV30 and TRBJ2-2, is SQTIHQWPATLVQPVGSPLSLECTVEGTSNPNLYWYRQAAGRGLQLLFYSVGIGQISSEVPQNLSASRPQDRQFILSSKKLLLSDSGFYLCAWRRGYGELFFGEGSRLTVL.